A single sample gave rise to the 15 T cell receptor beta chains below, sequenced in a study of PD-1 blockade in classical Hodgkin lymphoma (dated by TCRdb to the early 2020s). Interpreted using the paper, the time point label stands for: cycle 1 day 1 (C1D1), immediately before nivolumab initiation. Every trial patient had relapsed following autologous stem cell transplantation, and prior brentuximab vedotin exposure was what differed among cohorts A, B and C. The method behind the library was the immunoSEQ multiplex PCR assay. The source is immuneACCESS, and TCRdb retained only in-frame sequences with V and J called. Part of the clones is not carried over; for the studies checked, unresolved V genes explain less than half of this, and the remainder is unexplained. For this sample the table gives 23,000 or so clones, of which roughly 80% were detected only once. Of the sample, 6.5% to 7% is held by the ten largest clones.

The source was peripheral blood mononuclear cells (PBMCs), collected at baseline. These receptors were taken from a human donor with classical Hodgkin lymphoma.

This clone has only a few counts. This chain joins TRBV14 and TRBJ2-7, with D perhaps matching TRBD2 (5 bases). The germline CDR1 and CDR2 sequences are SGHDN and FVKESK. Trimming pared 9 bases from V and 2 bases from J, leaving 11 bases between. The CDR3 extends over 12 amino acids. The CDR3 DNA follows: TGTGCCAGTTCGGACTCTGCCTACGAGCAGTACTTC. This translates into CASSDSAYEQYF.

This clone occurred once. The V call is TRBV4-1, the J call TRBJ2-5, with 10 bases fitting TRBD2. In germline, CDR1 is MGHRA, CDR2 YSYEKL. V shed 0 bases and J 5 bases; nucleotides not matched to a gene: 12. The length of the CDR3 is 18 residues. The CDR3 nucleotides read TGCGCCAGCAGCCAAGAAAAAGGACTAGCGGCAGGGGGGGAGACCCAGTACTTC. Protein: CASSQEKGLAAGGETQYF.

This rearrangement joins TRBV19 to TRBJ1-5; D is undetermined. V lost 7 bases to trimming and J lost 3 bases, with 19 bases between them. Germline V lookup: CDR1 LNHDA, CDR2 SQIVND (reference sequence). The CDR3 runs 16 residues. The CDR3 here is CASTSLSARVNQPQHF. The DNA for the CDR3 is TGTGCCAGTACCTCGCTCTCTGCGCGGGTCAATCAGCCCCAGCATTTT.

CDR3 bases: TGCGCCAGCAGCCCGGACGGTCGTAACTATGGCTACACCTTC. This sequence encodes CASSPDGRNYGYTF. The J gene is TRBJ1-2, the V gene TRBV5-1, with no clear D. Trimming took off 4 bases at V and 1 base at J, with 11 bases between the two ends. This CDR3 is built from 14 residues. Germline V gene lookup returns CDR1 SGHRS and CDR2 YFSETQ.

The J gene is TRBJ1-1, the V gene TRBV7-9, with D possibly TRBD1 on 6 matching bases. Germline V CDR1 and CDR2: SEHNR, FQNEAQ (reference sequence). This CDR3 has 15 residues. V lost 2 bases, J lost 4 bases, and 14 bases lay in between. The CDR3 sequence: CASSLSEGGGTEAFF. Written as DNA, the CDR3 is TGTGCCAGCAGCTTATCGGAGGGGGGAGGCACTGAAGCTTTCTTT.

The chain carries TRBV4-3 and TRBJ2-3; TRBD2 is a possible D gene (7 bases). The CDR3 is 16 residues long. From germline, CDR1 is LGHNA and CDR2 YSLEER. Deletions cut 1 base from V and 5 bases from J, with 16 bases between. The CDR3 loop reads CASSQGFAGAGDTQYF. As DNA, the CDR3 is TGCGCCAGCAGCCAAGGGTTTGCGGGGGCCGGAGATACGCAGTATTTT.

This clone has just a few counts. This chain joins TRBV19 and TRBJ1-6; D not resolved. CDR1 is LNHDA and CDR2 is SQIVND in the germline V gene (reference sequence). Trimming shortened V by 5 bases and J by 10 bases, and 12 bases separated the two germline ends. The CDR3 length is 13 residues. CDR3 DNA sequence: TGTGCCAGTAGTCCATATCCTGGGTCACCCCTCCACTTT. This sequence encodes CASSPYPGSPLHF.

The CDR3 DNA sequence: TGTGCCAGCAGACGCTCGCGGTTGTATGGCTACACCTTC. This sequence encodes CASRRSRLYGYTF. The chain recombines TRBV6-5 with TRBJ1-2, with D hard to call. The germline gives CDR1 MNHEY, CDR2 SVGAGI. The CDR3 has 13 residues. V was clipped by 6 bases and J by 5 bases, with 13 bases between them.

The chain is built from TRBV7-8 and TRBJ1-6; unclear D gene. This CDR3 region has 14 residues. The ends were cut back, 5 bases at V and 10 bases at J, with 15 bases in the middle. CDR1 and CDR2 (germline): SGHVS, FQNEAQ. CDR3 residues: CASSRGRTGSPLHF. CDR3 nucleotides: TGTGCCAGCAGCCGAGGTCGGACTGGCTCACCCCTCCACTTT.

The chain carries TRBV5-1 and TRBJ2-7; D is undetermined. Germline loops: CDR1 SGHRS, CDR2 YFSETQ. This CDR3 region has 18 residues. V was clipped by 2 bases and J by 3 bases, with 24 bases between them. The CDR3 bases are TGCGCCAGCAGCTTAGAACCCATCGGAGCGACCGTCCACTACGAGCAGTACTTC. Amino acids: CASSLEPIGATVHYEQYF.

This chain joins TRBV6-1 and TRBJ2-2, with D tentatively TRBD1 (5 bases). The V gene lost 11 bases and the J gene lost 6 bases, with 13 bases spanning the gap. The CDR3 covers 12 residues. Germline CDR1 reads MNHNS; CDR2 reads SASEGT. The CDR3 region is CAGQRPAGELFF. DNA of the CDR3: TGTGCCGGACAAAGACCGGCCGGGGAGCTGTTTTTT.

The CDR3 spells CASSAGRLAGVEQYF. The DNA for the CDR3 is TGTGCCAGCAGCGCCGGGCGGTTAGCGGGGGTTGAGCAGTACTTC. This sequence joins TRBV7-2 and TRBJ2-7; TRBD2 matches at 9 bases. Germline V gene lookup returns CDR1 SGHTA and CDR2 FQGNSA. Trimming took 5 bases from V and 7 from J; bases not matched to a gene: 12. The CDR3 sequence is 15 residues long.

The chain employs TRBV5-1 and TRBJ1-6, with 8 bases aligning to TRBD1. V lost 0 bases, J lost 12 bases, and 8 bases stayed unmatched. Per the germline V gene, CDR1 is SGHRS and CDR2 is YFSETQ. The length of the CDR3 is 15 residues. CDR3 DNA sequence: TGCGCCAGCAGCTTGGCAGACAGGGGCCGCCGACCCCTCCACTTT. It encodes CASSLADRGRRPLHF.

The CDR3 nucleotides read TGTGCCAGCAGTTTAATCTCTGGAAACACCATATATTTT. Protein sequence: CASSLISGNTIYF. The chain links TRBV28 to TRBJ1-3; D remains unclear. The CDR3 consists of 13 residues. Trimming pared 2 bases from V and 0 bases from J, leaving 2 bases between. CDR1 is MDHEN and CDR2 is SYDVKM in the germline V gene. Complete variable domain (other parts from reference TRBV28 and TRBJ1-3): DVKVTQSSRYLVKRTGEKVFLECVQDMDHENMFWYRQDPGLGLRLIYFSYDVKMKEKGDIPEGYSVSREKKERFSLILESASTNQTSMYLCASSLISGNTIYFGEGSWLTVV.

This clone was recorded a few times. The V and J genes are TRBV10-3 and TRBJ2-7, with 10 bases fitting TRBD1. Germline V gives CDR1 ENHRY, CDR2 SYGVKD. V was clipped by 9 bases and J by 3 bases; unmatched bases: 5. This CDR3 is 13 amino acids long. The CDR3 loop reads CAIRGQGDYEQYF. The CDR3 DNA reads TGTGCCATTCGTGGACAGGGGGACTACGAGCAGTACTTC.